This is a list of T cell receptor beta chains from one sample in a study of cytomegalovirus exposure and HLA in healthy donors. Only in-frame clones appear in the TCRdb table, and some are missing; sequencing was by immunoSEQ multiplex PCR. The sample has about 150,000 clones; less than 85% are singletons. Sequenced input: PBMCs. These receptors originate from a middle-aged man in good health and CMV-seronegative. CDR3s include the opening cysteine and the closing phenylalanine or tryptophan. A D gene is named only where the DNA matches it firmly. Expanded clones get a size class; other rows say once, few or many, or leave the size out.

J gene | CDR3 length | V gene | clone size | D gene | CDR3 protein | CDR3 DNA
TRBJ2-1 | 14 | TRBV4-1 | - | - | CASSHRQLFNEQFF | TGCGCCAGCAGCCATAGACAGTTATTTAATGAGCAGTTCTTC
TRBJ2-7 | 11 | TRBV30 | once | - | CACNRVYEQYF | TGTGCCTGTAACAGGGTCTACGAGCAGTACTTC
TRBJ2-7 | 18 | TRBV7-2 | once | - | CASSRTVLAVQGSYEQYF | TGTGCCAGCAGCCGTACAGTTCTAGCGGTCCAGGGGTCCTACGAGCAGTACTTC
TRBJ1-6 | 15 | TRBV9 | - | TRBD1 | CASSAHGTGDSPLHF | TGTGCCAGCAGCGCGCACGGGACAGGGGATTCACCCCTCCACTTT
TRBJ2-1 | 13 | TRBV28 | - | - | CASIPDSYFEQFF | TGTGCCAGCATCCCAGATAGCTACTTTGAGCAGTTCTTC
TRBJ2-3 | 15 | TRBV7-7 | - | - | CASSLAGGATDTQYF | TGTGCCAGCAGCTTAGCGGGCGGGGCCACAGATACGCAGTATTTT
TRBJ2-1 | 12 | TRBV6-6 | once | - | CASSYSNYEQFF | TGTGCCAGCAGTTACTCCAACTATGAGCAGTTCTTC
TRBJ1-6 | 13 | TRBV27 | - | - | CASRRGLGSPLHF | TGTGCCAGCAGGCGGGGCTTGGGTTCACCCCTCCACTTT
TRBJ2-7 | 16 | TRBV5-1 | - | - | CASSFRRQGLSYEQYF | TGCGCCAGCAGCTTCCGCCGGCAGGGCCTCTCCTACGAGCAGTACTTC
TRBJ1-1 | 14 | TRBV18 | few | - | CASSPSPRSTEAFF | TGTGCCAGCTCACCTTCACCTAGGAGCACTGAAGCTTTCTTT
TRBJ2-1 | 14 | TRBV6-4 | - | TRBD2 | CASSSDGGAYEQFF | TGTGCCAGCAGTAGCGACGGGGGGGCCTATGAGCAGTTCTTC
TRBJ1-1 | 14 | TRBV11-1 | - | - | CASSPQTGPTEAFF | TGTGCCAGCAGCCCCCAGACAGGCCCAACTGAAGCTTTCTTT
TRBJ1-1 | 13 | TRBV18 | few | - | CASSQVSNTEAFF | TGTGCCAGCTCCCAGGTCAGCAACACTGAAGCTTTCTTT
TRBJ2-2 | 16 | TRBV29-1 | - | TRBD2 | CSAQTSGYYGYGELFF | TGCAGCGCCCAGACTAGCGGGTATTATGGGTACGGGGAGCTGTTTTTT
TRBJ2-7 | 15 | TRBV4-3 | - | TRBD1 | CASSQDLGQGDEQYF | TGCGCCAGCAGCCAAGATCTGGGCCAGGGGGACGAGCAGTACTTC
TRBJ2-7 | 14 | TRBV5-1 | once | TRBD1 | CASSLGDRGDEQYF | TGCGCCAGCAGCTTGGGGGACAGGGGCGACGAGCAGTACTTC
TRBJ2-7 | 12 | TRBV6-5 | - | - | CASRDGEMEQYF | TGTGCCAGCAGAGACGGGGAAATGGAGCAGTACTTC
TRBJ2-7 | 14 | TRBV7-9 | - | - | CASSYEGGAHEQYF | TGTGCCAGCAGCTATGAGGGCGGGGCGCACGAGCAGTACTTC
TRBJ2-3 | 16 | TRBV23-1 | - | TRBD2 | CASRIGLVGVTDTQYF | TGCGCCAGCAGGATCGGACTAGTGGGCGTCACAGATACGCAGTATTTT
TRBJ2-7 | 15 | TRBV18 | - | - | CASSPEDSNSYEQYF | TGTGCCAGCTCTCCTGAGGACAGTAACTCCTACGAGCAGTACTTC
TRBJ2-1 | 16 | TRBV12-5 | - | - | CASGLPSLGQSKEQFF | TGTGCTAGTGGTTTGCCCTCCCTTGGACAGTCTAAGGAGCAGTTCTTC
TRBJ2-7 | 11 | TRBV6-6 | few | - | CASSQGSEQYF | TGTGCCAGCAGCCAGGGGTCCGAGCAGTACTTC
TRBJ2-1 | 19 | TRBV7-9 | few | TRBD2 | CASSLEGASGRRSYNEQFF | TGTGCCAGCAGCCTAGAGGGGGCCAGCGGGAGGAGATCCTACAATGAGCAGTTCTTC
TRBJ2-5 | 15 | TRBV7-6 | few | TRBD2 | CASSSGGAGGETQYF | TGTGCCAGCAGCTCCGGGGGGGCCGGTGGAGAGACCCAGTACTTC
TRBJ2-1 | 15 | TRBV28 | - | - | CASSLMGSSYNEQFF | TGTGCCAGCAGTTTAATGGGGAGCTCCTACAATGAGCAGTTCTTC
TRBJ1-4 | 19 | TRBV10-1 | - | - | CASSTDAQSTGVVYEKLFF | TGCGCCAGCAGCACCGATGCACAATCAACCGGGGTGGTTTACGAAAAACTGTTTTTT
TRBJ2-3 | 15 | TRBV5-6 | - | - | CASTMGGPPPDTQYF | TGTGCCAGCACCATGGGGGGGCCCCCGCCCGATACGCAGTATTTT
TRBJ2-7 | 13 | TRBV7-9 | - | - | CALWQGGTYEQYF | TGTGCCCTTTGGCAGGGAGGAACCTACGAGCAGTACTTC
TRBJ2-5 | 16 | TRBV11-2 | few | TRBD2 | CASSWTSGKGQETQYF | TGTGCCAGCAGTTGGACTAGCGGAAAGGGGCAAGAGACCCAGTACTTC
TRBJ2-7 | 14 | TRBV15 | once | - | CATSREGGPSEQYF | TGTGCCACCAGCAGAGAGGGGGGGCCAAGCGAGCAGTACTTC
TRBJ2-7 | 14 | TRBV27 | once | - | CASSFLSALGEQYF | TGTGCCAGCAGTTTCTTGAGCGCCCTGGGTGAGCAGTACTTC
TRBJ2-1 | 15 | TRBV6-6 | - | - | CASSYDSSPLSEQFF | TGTGCCAGCAGCTACGACTCTAGCCCCTTGAGTGAGCAGTTCTTC
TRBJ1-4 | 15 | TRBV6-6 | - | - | CASSYLPGGREKLFF | TGTGCCAGCAGTTACTTGCCTGGGGGGAGGGAAAAACTGTTTTTT
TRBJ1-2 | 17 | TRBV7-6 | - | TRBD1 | CASSLVAGGSLNYGYTF | TGTGCCAGCAGCTTAGTGGCAGGGGGATCCCTAAACTATGGCTACACCTTC
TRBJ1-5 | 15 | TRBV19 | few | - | CASAIQDSANQPQHF | TGTGCCAGTGCAATACAGGACAGCGCTAATCAGCCCCAGCATTTT
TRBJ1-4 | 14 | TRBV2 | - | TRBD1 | CASSLGQGVEKLFF | TGTGCCAGCAGCTTGGGACAGGGTGTGGAAAAACTGTTTTTT
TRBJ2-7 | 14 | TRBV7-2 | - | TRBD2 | CASKSAGGNYEQYF | TGTGCCAGCAAGTCGGCGGGGGGTAACTACGAGCAGTACTTC
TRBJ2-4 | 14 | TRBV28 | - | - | CASSLGETKNIQYF | TGTGCCAGCAGTTTAGGAGAGACCAAAAACATTCAGTACTTC
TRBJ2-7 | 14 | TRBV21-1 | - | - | CASTYRDRNYEQYF | TGTGCCAGCACCTACCGGGACAGAAACTACGAGCAGTACTTC
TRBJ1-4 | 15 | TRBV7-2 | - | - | CASSLGGTLNEKLFF | TGTGCCAGCAGCTTAGGCGGGACCTTGAATGAAAAACTGTTTTTT